Presented here are 30 T cell receptor beta chains from one specimen sequenced in a study of graft-versus-host responses after intestinal transplantation. The antigens these receptors bind are not known. Here immunoSEQ multiplex PCR was the method, and the copy in TCRdb shows in-frame clones only, minus some. The sample holds 90,000 to 130,000 clones; 90% to 95% are singletons and the top ten take more than 0.9%. Sequenced here: unstimulated CD8+ T cells sorted from spleen or lymph node cells, sampled before transplant. The receptors originated from a human donor who was the organ donor for an intestinal transplant.

The chain recombines TRBV7-3 with TRBJ2-2; D perhaps matches TRBD1 (6 bases). Germline values: CDR1 SGHTA, CDR2 FQGTGA. The CDR3 contains 14 residues. Trimming removed 6 bases at V and 4 bases at J, with 12 bases between. The chain's CDR3 is CASRHLGGTGELFF. DNA of the CDR3: TGTGCCAGCAGGCATCTAGGGGGCACCGGGGAGCTGTTTTTT.

The CDR3 region is CASSYGTSGSLGNEQFF. The DNA for the CDR3 is TGTGCCAGCAGCTACGGGACTAGCGGGAGCTTGGGCAATGAGCAGTTCTTC. This sequence joins TRBV7-6 and TRBJ2-1, with 14 bases lining up with TRBD2. Germline loops: CDR1 SGHVS, CDR2 FNYEAQ. J gave up 6 bases and V 4 bases, and 8 bases lay outside the gene matches. The CDR3 is made up of 17 amino acids.

The V gene is TRBV19, the J gene TRBJ1-5; D unresolved. There are 13 residues in the CDR3. The germline V gene has CDR1 LNHDA and CDR2 SQIVND (reference sequence). Between the trimmed V and J ends, which lost 3 bases and 6 bases, there was a span of 9 bases. CDR3 coding DNA: TGTGCCAGTAGTATGGTGGGCGGTCAGCCCCAGCATTTT. It specifies CASSMVGGQPQHF.

The J gene is TRBJ1-5, the V gene TRBV9, with 7 bases fitting TRBD1. There are 16 residues in the CDR3. Looked up from germline, CDR1 is SGDLS and CDR2 is YYNGEE. After removal of 3 bases from V and 7 bases from J, the junction contained 13 bases not matched to a gene. CDR3 bases: TGTGCCAGCAGCGACGGCCAGGGGGGAACGGGGCAGCCCCAGCATTTT. Translation gives CASSDGQGGTGQPQHF.

The chain employs TRBV4-3 and TRBJ2-5; D unresolved. Germline loops: CDR1 LGHNA, CDR2 YSLEER. This CDR3 has 15 residues. V shed 0 bases and J shed 5 bases, with 13 bases lying between them. As DNA, the CDR3 is TGCGCCAGCAGCCAAGATAACCGTGTATGGGAGACCCAGTACTTC. Residues: CASSQDNRVWETQYF.

This sequence joins TRBV7-9 and TRBJ2-1; unclear D gene. The CDR3 runs to 14 residues. The V end lost 5 bases, the J end lost 8 bases, and 16 bases lay between the germline ends. Germline-derived CDR1 and CDR2 are SEHNR and FQNEAQ (reference sequence). CDR3 DNA sequence: TGTGCCAGCAGCCTCTTGTATTATGGGGATGAGCAGTTCTTC. This gives the protein CASSLLYYGDEQFF.

The chain carries TRBV4-1 and TRBJ1-1, with D tentatively TRBD1 (6 bases). The CDR3 is 13 residues long. Germline CDR1 and CDR2: MGHRA and YSYEKL. Deletions cut 5 bases from V and 4 bases from J, with 11 bases between. The CDR3 bases are TGCGCCAGCAGCTTACAGGGAGGCACTGAAGCTTTCTTT. Its protein is CASSLQGGTEAFF.

This chain uses TRBV28 with TRBJ2-7, with 7 bases that match TRBD1. Germline V lookup: CDR1 MDHEN, CDR2 SYDVKM. This CDR3 comprises 12 residues. Trimming removed 5 bases from V and 2 bases from J; junction bases left unmatched: 0. The CDR3: CASSQGAYEQYF. CDR3 bases: TGTGCCAGCAGTCAGGGGGCCTACGAGCAGTACTTC.

V usage is TRBV6-5 and J usage is TRBJ1-4, with 9 bases identical to TRBD1. J lost 7 bases, V lost 6 bases, and 9 bases had no gene match. The CDR3 is 15 residues long. Looked up from germline, CDR1 is MNHEY and CDR2 is SVGAGI. The CDR3 loop reads CASSPTGGLREKLFF. Here the CDR3 DNA reads TGTGCCAGCAGCCCGACAGGGGGGTTGCGTGAAAAACTGTTTTTT.

This rearrangement joins TRBV19 to TRBJ2-7; tentatively, D is TRBD2 (5 bases). CDR3 length equals 14 residues. The V and J ends lost 5 bases and 0 bases respectively, with 11 bases between them. Germline loops: CDR1 LNHDA, CDR2 SQIVND (reference sequence). The DNA of the CDR3 is TGTGCCAGTAGTTGGAGGCTGAGCTCCTACGAGCAGTACTTC. Protein product: CASSWRLSSYEQYF.

The rearrangement links TRBV2 to TRBJ1-2; 8 bases match TRBD1. Per the germline V gene, CDR1 is SNHLY and CDR2 is FYNNEI. Unmatched junction bases numbered 8, after V lost 7 bases and J lost 4 bases. The length of the CDR3 is 14 residues. The CDR3 DNA reads TGTGCCAGCACCAAGGACAGGGTGGGCTATGGCTACACCTTC. Translated: CASTKDRVGYGYTF.

The chain employs TRBV19 and TRBJ2-5, with D uncertain. The CDR3 has 15 amino acids. Deletions cut 2 bases from V and 2 bases from J, with 12 bases between. Per germline, CDR1 LNHDA and CDR2 SQIVND (reference sequence). CDR3 in DNA: TGTGCCAGTAGTATATCATCGAGTAGACAAGAGACCCAGTACTTC. Protein product: CASSISSSRQETQYF.

The sample holds one count of this clone. This rearrangement joins TRBV28 to TRBJ1-5; D is ambiguous. V was cut by 6 bases and J by 1 base, with 10 bases left in between. Germline lookup yields CDR1 MDHEN and CDR2 SYDVKM. This CDR3 comprises 14 residues. CDR3 nucleotides: TGTGCCAGCAGATCTCTTGGGAGCAATCAGCCCCAGCATTTT. The encoded protein is CASRSLGSNQPQHF.

Of note for this clone: The same CDR3 is also encoded by other DNA sequences in this sample. The rearrangement joins TRBV4-2 to TRBJ2-1, with D hard to call. The CDR3 is 11 residues long. Trimming took 1 base from V and 7 from J, leaving 2 bases between them. Germline assignment: CDR1 LGHNA and CDR2 YNFKEQ. The CDR3 region is CASSQGNEQFF. CDR3 nucleotide sequence: TGTGCCAGCAGCCAAGGGAATGAGCAGTTCTTC.

This clone was observed once. This chain connects TRBV4-1 to TRBJ2-1; D call uncertain. This CDR3 has 14 residues. V lost 0 bases, J lost 6 bases, and 9 bases lay in between. From germline, CDR1 is MGHRA and CDR2 YSYEKL. CDR3 in amino acids: CASSQDETSNEQFF. The DNA of the CDR3 is TGCGCCAGCAGCCAAGATGAAACCAGCAATGAGCAGTTCTTC.

V and J are TRBV27 and TRBJ2-1; no clear D. This CDR3 comprises 14 residues. Between the trimmed V and J ends, which lost 2 bases and 4 bases, there was a span of 9 bases. Germline CDR1 is MNHEY and CDR2 is SMNVEV (reference sequence). The CDR3 sequence is CASSLIVSYNEQFF. CDR3 nucleotides: TGTGCCAGCAGTTTAATCGTGTCTTACAATGAGCAGTTCTTC.

The chain is built from TRBV5-6 and TRBJ1-2, with D possibly being TRBD1 (5 bases). This CDR3 is 14 amino acids long. Deletions cut 0 bases from V and 3 bases from J, with 9 bases between. From germline, CDR1 is SGHDT and CDR2 YYEEEE. In nucleotides, the CDR3 is TGTGCCAGCAGCTTGGAACTGGGGGACTATGGCTACACCTTC. Residues: CASSLELGDYGYTF.

Only a few counts were recorded for this clone. The chain carries TRBV4-1 and TRBJ1-3; D not resolved. V lost 1 base and J lost 3, with 4 bases in between. The CDR3 is 13 residues long. The germline gives CDR1 MGHRA, CDR2 YSYEKL. The CDR3 DNA follows: TGCGCCAGCAGCCAAGTAGATGGAAACACCATATATTTT. Translating gives CASSQVDGNTIYF.

Details on this clone: The CDR3 does not end in the conserved phenylalanine or tryptophan, so this is likely a read error. The limits of the CDR3 on the DNA are not certain, so only TCRdb's listed CDR3 is given. The chain links TRBV6-7 to TRBJ2-7; TRBD1, the table's D call, lacks a check against the DNA. TRBV6-7 is placed among ORFs of uncertain function. The CDR3 adds up to 11 amino acids, both ends counted. CDR3 residues: CASRGGTASKG.

This chain joins TRBV2 and TRBJ1-5; 7 bases line up with TRBD1. Unmatched junction bases numbered 5, after V lost 6 bases and J lost 0 bases. The CDR3 is made up of 15 amino acids. Germline values: CDR1 SNHLY, CDR2 FYNNEI. CDR3 region: CASRATGDSNQPQHF. The CDR3 DNA follows: TGTGCCAGCAGAGCAACAGGGGATAGCAATCAGCCCCAGCATTTT.

This sequence joins TRBV7-8 and TRBJ1-4, with D perhaps TRBD1 (6 bases). Germline V gene data show CDR1 as SGHVS and CDR2 as FQNEAQ. This CDR3 region has 15 residues. V lost 5 bases and J lost 5, with 15 bases in between. For the CDR3, the DNA is TGTGCCAGCAGCCAGGGGAACAGAAAAAATGAAAAACTGTTTTTT. Protein product: CASSQGNRKNEKLFF.

The V call is TRBV30, the J call TRBJ1-1; D might be TRBD1 (5 bases). Germline CDR1 and CDR2: GTSNPN and SVGIG (reference sequence). The CDR3 has 14 amino acids. Deletions cut 3 bases from V and 1 base from J, with 12 bases between. The DNA of the CDR3 is TGTGCCTGGAGGGGGACGGGATCGAACACTGAAGCTTTCTTT. Encoded protein: CAWRGTGSNTEAFF.

V gene TRBV6-5 combines with J gene TRBJ1-2; a weak D match, TRBD1 (5 bases). CDR1 and CDR2 from the germline V gene are MNHEY and SVGAGI. The CDR3 spans 15 residues. With 2 bases removed from V and 7 bases from J, the gap between germline ends came to 17 bases. The CDR3: CASSYRQTGGFGYTF. In nucleotides, the CDR3 is TGTGCCAGCAGTTACAGACAGACTGGCGGATTTGGCTACACCTTC.

The chain recombines TRBV9 with TRBJ2-1; D may match TRBD1 or TRBD2 (5 bases each). The germline V gene encodes CDR1 SGDLS and CDR2 YYNGEE. This CDR3 contains 14 residues. V shed 0 bases and J shed 4 bases, with 8 bases lying between them. The CDR3 spells CASSVGDLYNEQFF. In nucleotides, the CDR3 is TGTGCCAGCAGCGTAGGGGACCTTTACAATGAGCAGTTCTTC.

The chain employs TRBV28 and TRBJ1-2, with unresolved D. There are 14 residues in the CDR3. Germline lookup yields CDR1 MDHEN and CDR2 SYDVKM. V was cut by 5 bases and J by 2 bases, with 12 bases left in between. In nucleotides, the CDR3 is TGTGCCAGCAGTGGACGGGCTCGGAACTATGGCTACACCTTC. Translating it yields CASSGRARNYGYTF.

This chain joins TRBV5-1 and TRBJ2-7; 7 bases match TRBD2. This CDR3 region has 17 residues. V gave up 2 bases and J gave up 6 bases; unmatched junction bases: 17. CDR1 is SGHRS, CDR2 YFSETQ, per germline. In nucleotides, the CDR3 is TGCGCCAGCAGCTTTACCAGCGGGATGGATTCACCCCGCGAGCAGTACTTC. Its translation: CASSFTSGMDSPREQYF.

The sample holds a few counts of this clone. The rearrangement joins TRBV6-4 to TRBJ2-7; TRBD1 aligns across 8 bases. This CDR3 contains 12 residues. Germline V gene lookup returns CDR1 MRHNA and CDR2 SNTAGT. The CDR3 protein is CAAGGNSYEQYF. The CDR3 coding sequence is TGTGCAGCAGGGGGCAACTCCTACGAGCAGTACTTC.

The chain carries TRBV6-4 and TRBJ2-5, with a weak D call TRBD2 (5 bases). Per germline, CDR1 MRHNA and CDR2 SNTAGT. V lost 2 bases to trimming and J lost 1 base, with 14 bases between them. CDR3 length: 16 amino acids. Here the CDR3 reads CASSDLPGLVQETQYF. The CDR3 coding sequence is TGTGCCAGCAGTGACCTACCTGGACTGGTCCAAGAGACCCAGTACTTC.

This chain links TRBV27 with TRBJ2-7, with unresolved D. The length of the CDR3 is 15 residues. CDR1 and CDR2 from the germline V gene are MNHEY and SMNVEV (reference sequence). Deletions cut 0 bases from V and 0 bases from J, with 9 bases between. CDR3 amino acids: CASSLSWLLSYEQYF. The CDR3 nucleotides read TGTGCCAGCAGTTTATCCTGGCTGCTCTCCTACGAGCAGTACTTC.

This chain uses TRBV2 with TRBJ2-5, with D perhaps matching TRBD2 (6 bases). This CDR3 has 15 residues. From germline, CDR1 is SNHLY and CDR2 FYNNEI. V was trimmed by 6 bases and J by 2 bases, leaving 16 bases between them. CDR3 DNA: TGTGCCAGCAGAGGAGGGTGGTTACCTCAAGAGACCCAGTACTTC. Its protein product is CASRGGWLPQETQYF. Full variable domain (rest looked up from reference TRBV2 and TRBJ2-5): EPEVTQTPSHQVTQMGQEVILRCVPISNHLYFYWYRQILGQKVEFLVSFYNNEISEKSEIFDDQFSVERPDGSNFTLKIRSTKLEDSAMYFCASRGGWLPQETQYFGPGTRLLVL.